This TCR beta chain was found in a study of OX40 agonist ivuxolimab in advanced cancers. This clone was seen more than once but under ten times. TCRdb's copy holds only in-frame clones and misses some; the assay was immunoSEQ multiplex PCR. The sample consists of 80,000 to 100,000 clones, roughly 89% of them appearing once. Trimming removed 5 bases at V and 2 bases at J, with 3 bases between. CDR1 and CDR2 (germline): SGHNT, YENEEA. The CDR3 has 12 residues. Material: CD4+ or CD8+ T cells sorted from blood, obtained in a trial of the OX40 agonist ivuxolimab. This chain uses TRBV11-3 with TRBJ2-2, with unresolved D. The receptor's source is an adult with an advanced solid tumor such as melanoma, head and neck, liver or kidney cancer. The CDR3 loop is CASSKNTGELFF. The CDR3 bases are TGTGCCAGCAGCAAAAACACCGGGGAGCTGTTTTTT. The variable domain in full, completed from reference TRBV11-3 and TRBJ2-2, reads EAGVVQSPRYKIIEKKQPVAFWCNPISGHNTLYWYLQNLGQGPELLIRYENEEAVDDSQLPKDRFSAERLKGVDSTLKIQPAELGDSAVYLCASSKNTGELFFGEGSRLTVL.